Listed below are T cell receptor beta chains from one sample, sequenced in a study of cytomegalovirus exposure and HLA in healthy donors. Measured with immunoSEQ multiplex PCR; TCRdb has only the in-frame clones, and not every one. The table includes over 250,000 clones, roughly two thirds detected once. The sample was PBMCs. Every receptor here comes from a female donor in good health and CMV-seronegative. Each CDR3 is given with its conserved first and last residue. A D gene is named only where the DNA matches it firmly. Clone size is not always given. Where it is, it says once, few, many or a class for expanded clones.

J gene	D gene	clone size	V gene	CDR3 length	CDR3 DNA	CDR3 protein
TRBJ1-5	TRBD1	few	TRBV19	15	TGTGCCAGTAGGGGACAGCCTAATAGCAATCAGCCCCAGCATTTT	CASRGQPNSNQPQHF
TRBJ2-2	.	.	TRBV4-2	13	TGTGCCAGCAAGGGGTCGAACACCGGGGAGCTGTTTTTT	CASKGSNTGELFF
TRBJ1-2	TRBD1	.	TRBV19	15	TGTGCCAGTAGTCCACCGGGACAGAGCAGCTATGGCTACACCTTC	CASSPPGQSSYGYTF
TRBJ1-1	.	few	TRBV5-4	15	TGTGCCAGCAGCCTTGCGGGGGGGGTGAACACTGAAGCTTTCTTT	CASSLAGGVNTEAFF
TRBJ2-4	.	.	TRBV2	12	TGTGCCAGCGATCCCGTCGGAAACATTCAGTACTTC	CASDPVGNIQYF
TRBJ2-7	TRBD1	.	TRBV27	14	TGTGCCAGCAGTTTAAATAGCAGGGGGTACGAGCAGTACTTC	CASSLNSRGYEQYF
TRBJ1-1	TRBD1	few	TRBV4-2	14	TGTGCCAGCAGCCAGAGGACAGGGTACACTGAAGCTTTCTTT	CASSQRTGYTEAFF
TRBJ1-2	TRBD1	.	TRBV5-1	15	TGCGCCAGCAGCCCAGGGGGACTAGCCTACTATGGCTACACCTTC	CASSPGGLAYYGYTF
TRBJ2-7	.	.	TRBV10-3	12	TGTGCCATCAGTAGCGGATCCTACGAGCAGTACTTC	CAISSGSYEQYF
TRBJ2-5	.	.	TRBV29-1	12	TGCGGTGGGCAGGGCAGCCAAGAGACCCAGTACTTC	CGGQGSQETQYF
TRBJ2-3	TRBD2	.	TRBV19	14	TGTGCCAGTAGTAATCTAGCGGTCACAGATACGCAGTATTTT	CASSNLAVTDTQYF
TRBJ2-3	TRBD1	.	TRBV5-1	17	TGCGCCAGCAGCCCCACGCCGACAGGGGCTAGCACAGATACGCAGTATTTT	CASSPTPTGASTDTQYF
TRBJ2-7	TRBD1	.	TRBV2	16	TGTGCCAGCAGTGTTGGCCCGGGACAGGGGATCCACGAGCAGTACTTC	CASSVGPGQGIHEQYF
TRBJ1-1	.	few	TRBV4-2	15	TGTGCCAGCAGCCAACCCCAGGCGATGAACACTGAAGCTTTCTTT	CASSQPQAMNTEAFF
TRBJ1-1	.	.	TRBV6-1	15	TGTGCCAGCAGTTTACGCACAGGAAAGAACACTGAAGCTTTCTTT	CASSLRTGKNTEAFF
TRBJ1-1	.	.	TRBV23-1	17	TGCGCCAGCAGTCACCCCCTAGTCGGGACACGGTTCACTGAAGCTTTCTTT	CASSHPLVGTRFTEAFF
TRBJ2-5	TRBD1	.	TRBV5-1	14	TGCGCCAGCAGCCCAGGACAGGGACGGGATGAGCAGTACTTC	CASSPGQGRDEQYF
TRBJ2-1	.	.	TRBV7-3	15	TGTGCCAGCAGCCCCCGGCGGGGCTCCTACAATGAGCAGTTCTTC	CASSPRRGSYNEQFF
TRBJ1-2	TRBD1	.	TRBV27	14	TGTGCCAGCAGTTCCACAGGGGGTAACTATGGCTACACCTTC	CASSSTGGNYGYTF
TRBJ1-4	.	.	TRBV9	16	TGTGCCAGCAGCGGAGCCCTGACAGCTCAAGGTGAAAAACTGTTTTTT	CASSGALTAQGEKLFF
TRBJ2-1	TRBD2	.	TRBV19	15	TGTGCCAGTAGTATTGTGGGCGGGGGAGGATGGGAGCAGTTCTTC	CASSIVGGGGWEQFF
TRBJ2-1	TRBD2	.	TRBV15	16	TGTGCCACCAGCAGGGACCCGAGCGGGGCCTACAATGAGCAGTTCTTC	CATSRDPSGAYNEQFF
TRBJ2-7	TRBD1	.	TRBV6-1	14	TGTGCCAGCAATGGACAGGGAAATCTCTACGAGCAGTACTTC	CASNGQGNLYEQYF
TRBJ2-7	.	.	TRBV2	15	TGTGCCAGCAGTGATGGGGGGATAAGACCCTACGAGCAGTACTTC	CASSDGGIRPYEQYF
TRBJ2-3	.	once	TRBV14	12	TGTGCCAGCAGCAACGAGCCCCCACCGCAGTATTTT	CASSNEPPPQYF
TRBJ1-1	TRBD1	.	TRBV7-2	15	TGTGCCAGCAGCTTACTGGACAGGAGCAACACTGAAGCTTTCTTT	CASSLLDRSNTEAFF
TRBJ2-1	TRBD2	once	TRBV19	18	TGTGCCAGTAAGGGACTAGCGGAGGGACTGAGCTCCTACAATGAGCAGTTCTTC	CASKGLAEGLSSYNEQFF
TRBJ2-1	TRBD1	.	TRBV6-6	15	TGTGCCAGCAGTTATGGGACAGTATCCTACAATGAGCAGTTCTTC	CASSYGTVSYNEQFF
TRBJ1-1	.	.	TRBV7-3	13	TGTGCCAGCAGCAACCTGGAGTCAACTGAAGCTTTCTTT	CASSNLESTEAFF
TRBJ1-5	.	.	TRBV9	14	TGTGCCAGCAGCGCAGACTGGACAAATCAGCCCCAGCATTTT	CASSADWTNQPQHF
TRBJ1-1	.	few	TRBV27	13	TGTGCCAGCAGCCTACAGATGAACACTGAAGCTTTCTTT	CASSLQMNTEAFF
TRBJ1-1	.	.	TRBV5-4	12	TGTGCCAGCAGCCCGGGGGGGGGAAACGCTTTCTTT	CASSPGGGNAFF
TRBJ2-4	TRBD2	.	TRBV18	18	TGTGCCAGCTCACCACTAGCGGGAGGGCCAATGGCCAAAAACATTCAGTACTTC	CASSPLAGGPMAKNIQYF
TRBJ1-1	.	few	TRBV27	13	TGTGCCACGGGCCCAGCGGCGAACACTGAAGCTTTCTTT	CATGPAANTEAFF
TRBJ1-2	.	.	TRBV29-1	12	TGCAGCACCGTGTGGGGCAACTATGGCTACACCTTC	CSTVWGNYGYTF
TRBJ2-1	TRBD2	few	TRBV4-1	17	TGCGCCAGCAGCCAAGACCGGCGTAGCGGGGCCTACAATGAGCAGTTCTTC	CASSQDRRSGAYNEQFF
TRBJ2-7	.	once	TRBV5-1	13	TGCGCCAGCAGCTTACAATTATCCTACGAGCAGTACTTC	CASSLQLSYEQYF
TRBJ1-1	.	.	TRBV28	14	TGTGCCAGCAGCCGGAGGGATTGGAACACTGAAGCTTTCTTT	CASSRRDWNTEAFF
TRBJ2-7	TRBD1	.	TRBV28	16	TGTGCCAGCAGCCAAGAGCCGGGACAGGGGTTCCACGAGCAGTACTTC	CASSQEPGQGFHEQYF
TRBJ2-3	.	.	TRBV7-2	16	TGTGCCAGCAGCTCCCAGGGCGGGGGCAGGACAGATACGCAGTATTTT	CASSSQGGGRTDTQYF
TRBJ2-3	.	.	TRBV6-5	14	TGTGCCAGCAGTTATGGGGTAGGGGGAGATACGCAGTATTTT	CASSYGVGGDTQYF
TRBJ2-7	TRBD2	once	TRBV27	15	TGTGCCAGCAGTTTCATCACTAGCGGTACCTACGAGCAGTACTTC	CASSFITSGTYEQYF
TRBJ2-5	TRBD2	few	TRBV13	17	TGTGCCAGCAGCCCCGAATCGGGACTAGCGGGAGAAGAGACCCAGTACTTC	CASSPESGLAGEETQYF
TRBJ1-4	.	.	TRBV5-1	14	TGCGCCAGCAGCTTGGGGGCAGGGCGGGAAAAACTGTTTTTT	CASSLGAGREKLFF
TRBJ1-5	TRBD1	.	TRBV10-1	16	TGCGCCAGCAGTGAGCAGGGGGTCTATAGCAATCAGCCCCAGCATTTT	CASSEQGVYSNQPQHF
TRBJ2-5	TRBD1	.	TRBV11-3	14	TGTGCCAGCAGCCTCGGACAGGGAACAGAGACCCAGTACTTC	CASSLGQGTETQYF
TRBJ1-3	TRBD1	.	TRBV20-1	11	TGCGCGGGACAGGGGGCGTACACCATATATTTT	CAGQGAYTIYF
TRBJ1-5	TRBD1	.	TRBV6-5	14	TGTGCCAGCAGCCTGGGACAGCTTAATCAGCCCCAGCATTTT	CASSLGQLNQPQHF
TRBJ2-1	.	.	TRBV27	13	TGTGCCAGCAGTTATCCAGGCTACAATGAGCAGTTCTTC	CASSYPGYNEQFF
TRBJ1-3	TRBD1	few	TRBV7-9	16	TGTGCCAGCAGCCCCCGGACAGGGGCTGGTGGGGACACCATATATTTT	CASSPRTGAGGDTIYF
TRBJ2-7	.	once	TRBV28	11	TGTGCCAGCAGCCCCCAGTTCGAGCAGTACTTC	CASSPQFEQYF
TRBJ1-1	TRBD1	.	TRBV10-3	14	TGTGCCACGGGGGGACAGGGACGGACCACTGAAGCTTTCTTT	CATGGQGRTTEAFF
TRBJ1-6	.	.	TRBV15	14	TGTGCCACCAGCACTCCCAGTCCTAATTCACCCCTCCACTTT	CATSTPSPNSPLHF
TRBJ1-1	.	.	TRBV6-1	15	TGTGCCAGCAGTGAAGTCGGGACACTGAACACTGAAGCTTTCTTT	CASSEVGTLNTEAFF